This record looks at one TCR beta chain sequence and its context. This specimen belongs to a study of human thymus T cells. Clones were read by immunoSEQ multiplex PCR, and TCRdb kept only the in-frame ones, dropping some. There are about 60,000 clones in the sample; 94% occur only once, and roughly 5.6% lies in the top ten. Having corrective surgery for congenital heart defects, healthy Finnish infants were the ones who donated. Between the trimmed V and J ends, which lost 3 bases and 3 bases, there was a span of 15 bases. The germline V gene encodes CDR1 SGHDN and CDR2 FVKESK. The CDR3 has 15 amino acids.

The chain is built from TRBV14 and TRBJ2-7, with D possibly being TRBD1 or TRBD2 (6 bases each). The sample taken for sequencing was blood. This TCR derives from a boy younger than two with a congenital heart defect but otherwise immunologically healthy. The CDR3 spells CASSHTGGRRYEQYF. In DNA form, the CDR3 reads TGTGCCAGCAGCCATACCGGGGGCCGCCGCTACGAGCAGTACTTC.